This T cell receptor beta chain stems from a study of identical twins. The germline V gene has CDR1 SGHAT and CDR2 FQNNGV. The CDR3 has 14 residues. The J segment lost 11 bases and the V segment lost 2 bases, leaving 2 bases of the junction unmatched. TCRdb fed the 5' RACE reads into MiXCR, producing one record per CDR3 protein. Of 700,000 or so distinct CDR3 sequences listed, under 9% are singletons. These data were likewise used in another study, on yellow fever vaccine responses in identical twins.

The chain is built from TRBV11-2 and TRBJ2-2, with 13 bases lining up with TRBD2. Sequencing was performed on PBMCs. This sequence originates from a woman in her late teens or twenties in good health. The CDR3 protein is CASSLTSGGGELFF. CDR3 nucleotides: TGTGCCAGCAGCTTAACTAGCGGGGGGGGAGAGCTGTTTTTT. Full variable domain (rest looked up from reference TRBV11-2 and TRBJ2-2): EAGVAQSPRYKIIEKRQSVAFWCNPISGHATLYWYQQILGQGPKLLIQFQNNGVVDDSQLPKDRFSAERLKGVDSTLKIQPAKLEDSAVYLCASSLTSGGGELFFGEGSRLTVL.